A selection of T cell receptor beta chains follows, all from one sample in a study of cytomegalovirus exposure and HLA in healthy donors. Sequencing was performed with immunoSEQ multiplex PCR; in TCRdb, only in-frame clones are kept and a portion is missing. The sample lists about 160,000 clones; around four fifths were seen once. The sample was PBMCs. These receptor sequences come from a man between 18 and 35 years old in good health and CMV-seronegative. Each CDR3 is given with its conserved first and last residue. D genes are given only for firm matches. A row's size may be missing; if present it is once, few, many or a size class.

>.|TRBV10-2|TRBJ2-5|.
TGCGCCAGCAGTGTCGAAGAGACCCAGTACTTC
CASSVEETQYF
>.|TRBV19|TRBJ2-7|.
TGTGCCAGTAGTATGGGGTCGGGAAGGTATTACGAGCAGTACTTC
CASSMGSGRYYEQYF
>.|TRBV9|TRBJ1-5|.
TGTGCCAGCAGCGTGGACATTGATCAGCCCCAGCATTTT
CASSVDIDQPQHF
>.|TRBV19|TRBJ2-5|TRBD2
TGTGCCAGTAGTATTGGGACTAGCGGGAGAGAGACCCAGTACTTC
CASSIGTSGRETQYF
>.|TRBV7-3|TRBJ1-1|TRBD1
TGTGCCAGCAGCTTAGAAGGGGGCGCCGGCACTGAAGCTTTCTTT
CASSLEGGAGTEAFF
>once|TRBV5-1|TRBJ2-1|.
TGCGCCAGCAGCTTGTGGGGCGATGAGCAGTTCTTC
CASSLWGDEQFF
>.|TRBV5-4|TRBJ2-7|TRBD1
TGTGCCAGCACCCTTCTAACAGGGGGAATCTACGAGCAGTACTTC
CASTLLTGGIYEQYF
>.|TRBV10-3|TRBJ2-1|.
TGTGCCATCGGAGGTACCTCTTCCTACAATGAGCAGTTCTTC
CAIGGTSSYNEQFF
>.|TRBV6-4|TRBJ1-2|.
TGTGCCAGCAGTGTGCGCGTTGACTATGGCTACACCTTC
CASSVRVDYGYTF
>.|TRBV7-2|TRBJ2-1|TRBD2
TGTGCCAGCAGCCCAACAATAGCGGGGGGTTTCTACAATGAGCAGTTCTTC
CASSPTIAGGFYNEQFF
>.|TRBV6-1|TRBJ2-7|.
TGTGCCAGCACCGGGGGGCGAGCCCTTGGGGAGCAGTACTTC
CASTGGRALGEQYF
>.|TRBV27|TRBJ2-7|TRBD2
TGTGCCAGCAGTCCCCTAAGGGGGACTAGCGGGAGATACGAGCAGTACTTC
CASSPLRGTSGRYEQYF
>.|TRBV5-1|TRBJ2-1|TRBD2
TGCGCCAGCAGCGGCAGACTAGCCGGGGACAATGAGCAGTTCTTC
CASSGRLAGDNEQFF
>.|TRBV19|TRBJ2-2|.
TGTGCCAGCGGAGGTGCCGGGGAGCTGTTTTTT
CASGGAGELFF
>.|TRBV19|TRBJ2-7|.
TGTGCCAGTAGCCTCACCGGGACACGAGACGAGCAGTACTTC
CASSLTGTRDEQYF
>.|TRBV2|TRBJ2-7|TRBD1
TGTGCCAGCAGTGCCCTCACTACAGGGGGCGAGCAGTACTTC
CASSALTTGGEQYF
>.|TRBV6-1|TRBJ2-6|TRBD1
TGTGCCAGCAGTGATGGACAGGGCTCTGGGGCCAACGTCCTGACTTTC
CASSDGQGSGANVLTF
>.|TRBV19|TRBJ1-5|TRBD1
TGTGCCAGTAGTAACGACAGGGTTTATCAGCCCCAGCATTTT
CASSNDRVYQPQHF
>.|TRBV4-2|TRBJ1-2|.
TGTGCCAGCAGCCAAGCGGTTTCGCCTTTCGCCTATGGCTACACCTTC
CASSQAVSPFAYGYTF
>.|TRBV5-1|TRBJ1-1|TRBD1
TGCGCCAGCACCGCGGGACAGCAGAACACTGAAGCTTTCTTT
CASTAGQQNTEAFF
>.|TRBV10-1|TRBJ1-2|.
TGCGCCAGCAGCGGTCAGGGCGATCAGGGCTACACCTTC
CASSGQGDQGYTF
>.|TRBV18|TRBJ2-1|.
TGTGCCAGCTCACCCCCTCGGGGGGCGGGATCCTCCTACAATGAGCAGTTCTTC
CASSPPRGAGSSYNEQFF
>.|TRBV28|TRBJ1-2|.
TGTGCCAGCACCGGGGCGGGGAAGTATGGCTACACCTTC
CASTGAGKYGYTF
>.|TRBV28|TRBJ1-3|TRBD1
TGTGCCAGCAGTTTGTGGCAGGGGGTCGGAAACACCATATATTTT
CASSLWQGVGNTIYF
>once|TRBV28|TRBJ2-7|.
TGTGCCAGCAGTCCCCTCGACTACGAGCAGTACTTC
CASSPLDYEQYF
>.|TRBV28|TRBJ1-5|TRBD1
TGTGCCAGCAGTTTCGTTTCGCGGGTCCGGGACAGCGACGATCAGCCCCAGCATTTT
CASSFVSRVRDSDDQPQHF